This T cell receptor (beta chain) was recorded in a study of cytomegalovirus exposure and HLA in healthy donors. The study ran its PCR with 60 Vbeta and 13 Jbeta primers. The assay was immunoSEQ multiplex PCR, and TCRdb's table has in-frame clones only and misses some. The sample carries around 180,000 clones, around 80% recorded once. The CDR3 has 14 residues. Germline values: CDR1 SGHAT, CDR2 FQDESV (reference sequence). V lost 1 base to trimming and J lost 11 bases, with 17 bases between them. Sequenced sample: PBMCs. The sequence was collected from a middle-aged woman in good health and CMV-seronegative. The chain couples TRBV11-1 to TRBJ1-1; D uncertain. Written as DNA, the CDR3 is TGTGCCAGCAGCTTAGTTATGGGGAGGACCGGCGCTTTCTTT. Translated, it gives CASSLVMGRTGAFF. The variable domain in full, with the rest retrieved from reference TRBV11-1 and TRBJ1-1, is EAEVAQSPRYKITEKSQAVAFWCDPISGHATLYWYRQILGQGPELLVQFQDESVVDDSQLPKDRFSAERLKGVDSTLKIQPAELGDSAMYLCASSLVMGRTGAFFGQGTRLTVV.